The 9 T cell receptor beta chains given below trace back to one sample, sequenced in a study of low-dose radiotherapy and immunotherapy resistance in tumors. Time point indicated: before trial treatment. Alpha and beta chains were covered, as first-strand cDNA relied on TRAV- and TRBV-specific primers. PCR amplification of the TCRs was performed with Phusion for 20 PCR cycles, and it relied on a constant-region primer together with a V-primer adapter. TCRdb used MiXCR to reprocess the reads, holding one entry per CDR3 protein. The data show tens of thousands of distinct CDR3 sequences, about a sixth seen once. The source material was PBMCs, sampled before treatment. The source is a male donor with prostate cancer.

This clonotype was detected many times. The CDR3 protein is CASSPTGLAGISNEQFF. The CDR3 bases are TGTGCCAGCAGTCCTACGGGGCTAGCGGGGATTAGCAATGAGCAGTTCTTC. The chain joins TRBV6-6 to TRBJ2-1; 9 bases line up with TRBD2. In germline, CDR1 is MNHNY, CDR2 SVGAGI (reference sequence). V was pared by 5 bases and J by 6 bases, with 14 bases of the junction left unmatched. The CDR3 sequence is 17 residues long.

This clonotype occurred many times. This chain connects TRBV5-1 to TRBJ2-7; maybe TRBD2 (5 bases). The germline V gene has CDR1 SGHRS and CDR2 YFSETQ. Trimming removed 3 bases from V and 0 bases from J, with 7 bases in between. This CDR3 has 13 amino acids. In nucleotides, the CDR3 is TGCGCCAGCAGCTCGGGAATCTCCTACGAGCAGTACTTC. Protein: CASSSGISYEQYF.

This clonotype appeared many times. This sequence joins TRBV5-1 and TRBJ2-6, with D perhaps given as TRBD1 or TRBD2 (5 bases each). CDR3 length: 19 amino acids. CDR1 and CDR2 from the germline V gene are SGHRS and YFSETQ. The germline V and J ends were trimmed by 0 bases and 0 bases, with 16 bases remaining between them. The CDR3 loop reads CASSLGGRKDPSGANVLTF. The CDR3 coding sequence is TGCGCCAGCAGCTTGGGGGGACGGAAAGATCCCTCTGGGGCCAACGTCCTGACTTTC.

This clonotype was counted many times. This rearrangement joins TRBV14 to TRBJ2-1; D unclear. Germline lookup yields CDR1 SGHDN and CDR2 FVKESK. This CDR3 is built from 14 residues. Deletions cut 4 bases from V and 6 bases from J, with 13 bases between. The CDR3 sequence: CASSLRVRPNEQFF. The CDR3 nucleotides are TGTGCCAGCAGCCTCCGGGTCCGTCCCAATGAGCAGTTCTTC.

This clonotype was found many times. The rearrangement uses TRBV29-1 and TRBJ1-4; unclear D gene. The CDR3 is 13 amino acids. Trimming took 4 bases from V and 6 from J, leaving 12 bases between them. Per germline, CDR1 SQVTM and CDR2 ANQGSEA. In DNA, the CDR3 is TGCAGCGTTGCGACCCTGGCGGATGAAAAACTGTTTTTT. Translation: CSVATLADEKLFF.

There are many counts of this clonotype. The chain links TRBV28 to TRBJ2-1, with 9 bases lining up with TRBD2. Germline CDR1 reads MDHEN; CDR2 reads SYDVKM. Trimming cost V 10 bases and J 7 bases; bases outside gene matches: 11. The CDR3 sequence is 14 residues long. CDR3 sequence (DNA): TGTGCCACCCGGGCGGGGGGGCCGGTGAATGAGCAGTTCTTC. This translates into CATRAGGPVNEQFF.

The V call is TRBV6-6, the J call TRBJ2-5; unclear D gene. The V end was cut by 8 bases, the J end by 2 bases, with 6 bases between. The germline V gene encodes CDR1 MNHNY and CDR2 SVGAGI (reference sequence). The CDR3 covers 11 residues. CDR3 residues: CASAQQETQYF. The CDR3 DNA reads TGTGCCAGCGCACAGCAAGAGACCCAGTACTTC.

This clonotype was detected ten times or more. CDR3: CAWSRTHLREQYF. The CDR3 region has the DNA TGTGCCTGGAGTAGGACCCACCTGAGGGAGCAGTACTTC. This chain joins TRBV30 and TRBJ2-7; no clear D gene. The V end was cut by 2 bases, the J end by 7 bases, with 15 bases between. Germline V lookup: CDR1 GTSNPN, CDR2 SVGIG (reference sequence). The CDR3 is made up of 13 amino acids.

This clonotype came up many times. The V and J genes are TRBV5-1 and TRBJ2-5; D call uncertain. The CDR3 totals 14 residues. Germline V CDR1 and CDR2: SGHRS, YFSETQ. Between the trimmed V and J ends, which lost 1 base and 5 bases, there was a span of 12 bases. The CDR3 is CASSLQEPWETQYF. CDR3 sequence (DNA): TGCGCCAGCAGCTTGCAAGAGCCCTGGGAGACCCAGTACTTC.